One sample yielded the 25 T cell receptor beta chains listed below, sequenced in a study of glioma-infiltrating T cells. Amplification of TCR alpha and beta CDR3 regions from RNA used iRepertoire nested multiplex PCR. TCRdb reprocessed the multiplex PCR reads with MiXCR, giving one entry per CDR3 protein. The data contain about 130,000 distinct CDR3 sequences, roughly 25% of them seen just once; the ten biggest clones take up about 15%. Sequences were obtained from glioma tissue, nonneoplastic brain tissue, or PBMCs (not recorded which). Source of these receptors: a human donor with low-grade glioma or glioblastoma, undergoing nonglioma brain surgery, or in good health (not recorded which).

Ten or more counts support this clonotype. This chain links TRBV10-3 with TRBJ2-7, with D unresolved. CDR1 is ENHRY, CDR2 SYGVKD, per germline. This CDR3 is built from 16 residues. V was shortened by 4 bases and J by 1 base, with 17 bases between the two germline ends. The CDR3 DNA reads as TGTGCCATCAGTGGATATGGGCGAAACGGATCCTACGAGCAGTACTTC. Amino acids: CAISGYGRNGSYEQYF.

This clonotype was seen repeatedly, ten times or more. The rearrangement uses TRBV7-9 and TRBJ1-1, with a weak D call TRBD1 (5 bases). V dropped 7 bases and J dropped 3 bases, with 15 bases sitting between them. The CDR3 runs to 14 residues. Germline V gene lookup returns CDR1 SEHNR and CDR2 FQNEAQ (reference sequence). In DNA form, the CDR3 reads TGTGCCAGCACCCCAGGGATGTCCGACACTGAAGCTTTCTTT. This translates into CASTPGMSDTEAFF.

The table lists this clonotype with a few counts. The CDR3 coding sequence is TGCGCCAGCAGCCTATCTTTAGGAGTCTCCTACGAGCAGTACTTC. Protein product: CASSLSLGVSYEQYF. The V call is TRBV4-1, the J call TRBJ2-7; the D is unclear. The CDR3 covers 15 residues. Per germline, CDR1 MGHRA and CDR2 YSYEKL. Deletions cut 4 bases from V and 0 bases from J, with 13 bases between.

A few counts support this clonotype. The J gene is TRBJ1-5, the V gene TRBV19; D not certain. The ends were cut back, 11 bases at V and 0 bases at J, with 23 bases in the middle. Per germline, CDR1 LNHDA and CDR2 SQIVND (reference sequence). CDR3 length: 17 amino acids. CDR3 amino acids: CASSYDRPGNSNQPQHF. CDR3 in DNA: TGTGCCTCTAGCTACGACCGGCCCGGCAATAGCAATCAGCCCCAGCATTTT.

The sample holds a few counts of this clonotype. The chain couples TRBV5-1 to TRBJ1-2, with TRBD1 identical over 9 bases. Per germline, CDR1 SGHRS and CDR2 YFSETQ. This CDR3 spans 15 amino acids. V gave up 0 bases and J gave up 3 bases; unmatched junction bases: 3. CDR3 DNA sequence: TGCGCCAGCAGCTTGGACAGGGGGCGCGACTATGGCTACACCTTC. It specifies CASSLDRGRDYGYTF.

For this clonotype: Relative to the germline gene, one junction end is altered; a read error may explain this. The CDR3 spells CAISQDFPGGADTQYF. For the CDR3, the DNA is TGCGCCATCAGCCAAGATTTTCCTGGAGGGGCAGATACGCAGTATTTT. V and J are TRBV4-1 and TRBJ2-3; possible D gene TRBD2, 6 bases. The CDR3 spans 16 residues. Germline lookup yields CDR1 MGHRA and CDR2 YSYEKL.

There are many counts of this clonotype. The chain has TRBV10-3 and TRBJ2-3; 10 bases map to TRBD2. CDR3 length: 16 amino acids. Germline values: CDR1 ENHRY, CDR2 SYGVKD. The V gene end was trimmed by 0 bases and the J gene end by 4 bases; junction bases not matched to a gene: 4. The CDR3 sequence is CAISESIAGGADTQYF. The CDR3 bases are TGTGCCATCAGTGAGTCAATAGCGGGAGGAGCAGATACGCAGTATTTT.

At least ten counts were recorded for this clonotype. This chain connects TRBV18 to TRBJ2-7, with 9 bases identical to TRBD1. The CDR3 contains 13 residues. V lost 2 bases to trimming and J lost 8 bases; unmatched junction nucleotides: 4. Germline assignment: CDR1 KGHSH and CDR2 LQKENI. The CDR3 DNA sequence: TGTGCCAGCTCACCAAGTGGACAGGGGCAGCAGTACTTC. Amino acids: CASSPSGQGQQYF.

The J gene is TRBJ1-1, the V gene TRBV29-1, with a possible D match to TRBD1 (5 bases). V was pared by 5 bases and J by 0 bases, with 13 bases between. The CDR3 covers 14 residues. Germline assignment: CDR1 SQVTM and CDR2 ANQGSEA. CDR3 in amino acids: CSVKIDSVNTEAFF. CDR3 in DNA: TGCAGCGTTAAAATTGACAGCGTGAACACTGAAGCTTTCTTT.

Turning to this clonotype: This could be a read error, since a much larger clone is one nucleotide away. This CDR3 is missing its conserved last phenylalanine or tryptophan, likely due to a read error. The chain couples TRBV4-1 to TRBJ2-7, with 8 bases matching TRBD2. The V gene end was trimmed by 4 bases and the J gene end by 0 bases; junction bases not matched to a gene: 5. This CDR3 spans 15 amino acids. Germline assignment: CDR1 MGHRA and CDR2 YSYEKL. Here the CDR3 reads CASSPRGGGSYEQYL. CDR3 bases: TGCGCCAGCAGCCCTCGGGGGGGAGGCTCCTACGAGCAGTACCTC.

As concerns this clonotype: A much larger clone is a single base away; this may be a read error. This chain joins TRBV18 and TRBJ2-7; TRBD1 agrees at 8 bases. In germline, CDR1 is KGHSH, CDR2 LQKENI. The length of the CDR3 is 15 residues. The CDR3 DNA reads TGTGCCAGCTCACCCGCAGGGGGCTCTTTCTACGGGCAGTACTTC. The encoded protein is CASSPAGGSFYGQYF.

The chain uses TRBV2 and TRBJ2-1; D possibly corresponds to TRBD2 (6 bases). Per germline, CDR1 SNHLY and CDR2 FYNNEI. The CDR3 covers 18 residues. With 0 bases removed from V and 2 bases from J, the gap between germline ends came to 17 bases. CDR3 in amino acids: CASSEAGGWRGAYNEQFF. CDR3 in DNA: TGTGCCAGCAGTGAAGCTGGAGGTTGGCGGGGAGCCTACAATGAGCAGTTCTTC. Combining the CDR3 with reference TRBV2 and TRBJ2-1 gives the whole variable domain EPEVTQTPSHQVTQMGQEVILRCVPISNHLYFYWYRQILGQKVEFLVSFYNNEISEKSEIFDDQFSVERPDGSNFTLKIRSTKLEDSAMYFCASSEAGGWRGAYNEQFFGPGTRLTVL.

The chain has TRBV14 and TRBJ2-2; the D is unclear. The V end was cut by 1 base, the J end by 5 bases, with 14 bases between. Germline V lookup: CDR1 SGHDN, CDR2 FVKESK. The CDR3 is 16 amino acids. The CDR3 coding sequence is TGTGCCAGCAGCCAAGGGGTCCCTTGGTTAACCGGGGAGCTGTTTTTT. Translated: CASSQGVPWLTGELFF.

This clonotype was seen only a few times. This rearrangement joins TRBV6-6 to TRBJ2-3, with D possibly being TRBD1 (6 bases). There are 15 residues in the CDR3. V was shortened by 2 bases and J by 6 bases, with 15 bases between the two germline ends. Germline-derived CDR1 and CDR2 are MNHNY and SVGAGI (reference sequence). The CDR3: CASSYTGQLSDTQYF. CDR3 DNA sequence: TGTGCCAGCAGTTACACAGGACAGCTCAGTGATACGCAGTATTTT.

On this clonotype itself: This may stem from a read error, because a much larger clone lies one nucleotide away. The chain couples TRBV4-2 to TRBJ1-1; 10 bases map to TRBD1. CDR1 and CDR2 (germline): LGHNA, YNFKEQ. The CDR3 is made up of 16 amino acids. Germline trimming cut 4 bases from V and 1 base from J; bases unmatched to any gene: 6. CDR3 region: CASSPWTGGANTEAFF. As DNA, the CDR3 is TGTGCCAGCAGCCCCTGGACAGGGGGGGCGAACACTGAAGCTTTCTTT.

This chain's CDR3 is CASSSGLAVRKTYEQYF. DNA for the CDR3: TGCGCCAGCAGCTCGGGACTAGCGGTTCGTAAGACCTACGAGCAGTACTTC. The chain joins TRBV4-1 to TRBJ2-7, with 11 bases that match TRBD2. CDR1 and CDR2 from the germline V gene are MGHRA and YSYEKL. V shed 5 bases, J shed 2 bases, and the junction held 11 bases outside the gene matches. The CDR3 spans 17 residues.

This clonotype was counted ten times or more. This chain connects TRBV4-3 to TRBJ2-3, with D unclear. The CDR3 is made up of 14 amino acids. The germline CDR1 and CDR2 sequences are LGHNA and YSLEER. Trimming stripped 4 bases from V and 1 base from J, with 9 bases between. The CDR3 sequence is CASSPTGGTDTQYF. The CDR3 region has the DNA TGCGCCAGCAGCCCTACCGGCGGCACAGATACGCAGTATTTT.

Turning to this clonotype: This could be a read error, since a much larger clone is one nucleotide away. The rearrangement uses TRBV4-2 and TRBJ1-1, with TRBD1 as a possible D gene (5 bases). CDR1 LGHNA and CDR2 YNFKEQ come from the germline V gene. The CDR3 sequence is 15 residues long. The CDR3 bases are TGTGCCGGCAGCCAAGATCTTCGCCAGGGAAGGGAAGCTTTCTTT. Amino acids: CAGSQDLRQGREAFF.

In its sample, this clonotype was seen many times. This rearrangement joins TRBV14 to TRBJ2-1; perhaps D is TRBD1 or TRBD2 (6 bases each). This CDR3 is 17 amino acids long. Trimming took 3 bases from V and 4 from J, leaving 19 bases between them. Germline assignment: CDR1 SGHDN and CDR2 FVKESK. CDR3 coding DNA: TGTGCCAGCAGCCAGAGAAGGGGGGCGGAGGGGTACAATGAGCAGTTCTTC. Protein: CASSQRRGAEGYNEQFF.

About this clonotype itself: A read error is possible here, since a much larger clone lies one base away. The chain has TRBV7-9 and TRBJ2-3; D gene uncertain. Germline V CDR1 and CDR2: SEHNR, FQNEAQ (reference sequence). The CDR3 runs to 14 residues. Trimming left V 1 base short and J 5 bases short, with 10 bases between. The CDR3 protein is CASSLVRLGDTQYF. The CDR3 DNA sequence: TGTGCCAGCAGCTTAGTACGGCTAGGAGATACGCAGTATTTT. Variable domain in full (rest from reference TRBV7-9 and TRBJ2-3): DTGVSQNPRHKITKRGQNVTFRCDPISEHNRLYWYRQTLGQGPEFLTYFQNEAQLEKSRLLSDRFSAERPKGSFSTLEIQRTEQGDSAMYLCASSLVRLGDTQYFGPGTRLTVL.

Concerning this clonotype: Because the CDR3 is missing its conserved closing phenylalanine or tryptophan, this is likely a read error. The gene calls are TRBV27 and TRBJ2-1; D might be TRBD2 (5 bases). Trimming removed 5 bases from V and 12 bases from J, with 14 bases in between. The germline V gene has CDR1 MNHEY and CDR2 SMNVEV (reference sequence). CDR3 size: 12 residues. CDR3 DNA sequence: TGTGCCAGCAGTCCGGCGGGTCGCGGGCAGTTCCTC. It encodes CASSPAGRGQFL.

The chain employs TRBV6-2 or TRBV6-3 and TRBJ1-4; D gene unclear. Between the trimmed V and J ends, which lost 8 bases and 4 bases, there was a span of 14 bases. Germline V gives CDR1 MNHEY, CDR2 SVGEGT. CDR3 length equals 14 residues. CDR3 bases: TGTGCCAGCGCCACACGCCGCAATAATGAAAAACTGTTTTTT. Translation: CASATRRNNEKLFF.

This clonotype has ten or more counts. This sequence joins TRBV6-2 or TRBV6-3 and TRBJ2-7; 7 positions match TRBD1. There are 16 residues in the CDR3. V lost 4 bases to trimming and J lost 2 bases; unmatched junction nucleotides: 11. Germline loops: CDR1 MNHEY, CDR2 SVGEGT. CDR3 in DNA: TGTGCCAGCAGTTTCACCGGGGCAGGGGGACCCTACGAGCAGTACTTC. Its protein product is CASSFTGAGGPYEQYF.

This clonotype was seen ten or more times. This chain connects TRBV7-2 to TRBJ1-5; D gene unclear. This CDR3 contains 14 residues. The V end lost 1 base, the J end lost 3 bases, and 7 bases lay between the germline ends. The germline V gene encodes CDR1 SGHTA and CDR2 FQGNSA. CDR3 residues: CASSLGRNNQPQHF. The CDR3 bases are TGTGCCAGCAGCTTAGGCAGGAACAATCAGCCCCAGCATTTT.

This clonotype was observed at least ten times. The chain carries TRBV7-2 and TRBJ1-2; 8 nucleotides agree with TRBD1. Germline CDR1 and CDR2: SGHTA and FQGNSA. The V gene end was trimmed by 3 bases and the J gene end by 8 bases; junction bases not matched to a gene: 5. The CDR3 covers 13 residues. In nucleotides, the CDR3 is TGTGCCAGCAGCTTCAGGGGGCCTAGAGGCTACACCTTC. Protein product: CASSFRGPRGYTF.